The 20 T cell receptor beta chains given below trace back to one sample, sequenced in a study of monozygotic twins with cystic fibrosis. Only in-frame clones appear in the TCRdb table, and some are missing; sequencing was by immunoSEQ multiplex PCR. The sample shows about 20,000 clones, about 90% of them seen only once. The sequenced sample consisted of blood. Receptor source: a girl aged 2 to 9 with cystic fibrosis.

The rearrangement uses TRBV7-3 and TRBJ2-2; TRBD2 aligns across 11 bases. This CDR3 is 16 amino acids long. Germline V gene lookup returns CDR1 SGHTA and CDR2 FQGTGA. J was trimmed by 2 bases and V by 5 bases; bases with no gene match: 4. This chain's CDR3 is CASSLGLAGNTGELFF. CDR3 sequence (DNA): TGTGCCAGCAGCCTAGGACTAGCGGGCAACACCGGGGAGCTGTTTTTT. Full variable domain (remainder filled in from reference TRBV7-3 and TRBJ2-2): GAGVSQTPSNKVTEKGKYVELRCDPISGHTALYWYRQSLGQGPEFLIYFQGTGAADDSGLPNDRFFAVRPEGSVSTLKIQRTERGDSAVYLCASSLGLAGNTGELFFGEGSRLTVL.

This chain uses TRBV28 with TRBJ1-3; D is ambiguous. Germline V lookup: CDR1 MDHEN, CDR2 SYDVKM. The CDR3 loop spans 14 amino acids. Trimming removed 5 bases at V and 7 bases at J, with 15 bases between. Here the CDR3 reads CASSGLKLWNTIYF. The DNA of the CDR3 is TGTGCCAGCAGTGGACTTAAACTTTGGAACACCATATATTTT.

The CDR3 region has the DNA TGCGCCAGCAGCTCCGGGACAGGGGGCTCCGAGCAGTACTTC. Protein sequence: CASSSGTGGSEQYF. The V gene is TRBV5-1, the J gene TRBJ2-7; 12 bases map to TRBD1. V dropped 3 bases and J dropped 6; count of bases not matched to a gene: 4. Germline CDR1 is SGHRS and CDR2 is YFSETQ. The CDR3 contains 14 residues.

The chain recombines TRBV19 with TRBJ1-1; D is ambiguous. CDR1 LNHDA and CDR2 SQIVND come from the germline V gene (reference sequence). Deletions cut 1 base from V and 5 bases from J, with 8 bases between. The CDR3 spans 13 residues. CDR3: CASSIAGTTEAFF. CDR3 bases: TGTGCCAGTAGTATAGCCGGAACGACTGAAGCTTTCTTT.

V and J are TRBV4-3 and TRBJ2-3, with TRBD2 matching over 11 bases. The germline V gene has CDR1 LGHNA and CDR2 YSLEER. V shed 1 base and J 1 base; nucleotides not matched to a gene: 10. CDR3 size: 19 residues. CDR3 sequence reads: CASSQAFLAGGSGTDTQYF. CDR3 sequence (DNA): TGCGCCAGCAGCCAAGCGTTCCTAGCGGGAGGCAGTGGCACAGATACGCAGTATTTT.

The CDR3 DNA sequence: TGCGCCAGCAGCCAAGTCGGACTAGCTGGCACAGATACGCAGTATTTT. Translation: CASSQVGLAGTDTQYF. This chain links TRBV4-1 with TRBJ2-3, with TRBD2 matching over 8 bases. The CDR3 sequence is 16 residues long. Germline V gives CDR1 MGHRA, CDR2 YSYEKL. With V trimmed by 1 base and J by 1 base, 4 bases remained unmatched.

J is TRBJ1-1 and V is TRBV5-1, with unresolved D. Between the trimmed V and J ends, which lost 4 bases and 5 bases, there was a span of 9 bases. Germline values: CDR1 SGHRS, CDR2 YFSETQ. The CDR3 length is 12 residues. CDR3 protein: CASSTGGTEAFF. In nucleotides, the CDR3 is TGCGCCAGCAGCACGGGTGGGACTGAAGCTTTCTTT.

The chain is built from TRBV25-1 and TRBJ2-2; D assignment may be TRBD1 or TRBD2 (5 bases each). Trimming took off 3 bases at V and 2 bases at J, with 13 bases between the two ends. This CDR3 is built from 16 residues. Germline-derived CDR1 and CDR2 are MGHDK and SYGVNS. This chain's CDR3 is CASSETGTINTGELFF. The DNA for the CDR3 is TGTGCCAGCAGTGAGACCGGGACCATCAACACCGGGGAGCTGTTTTTT. Drawing the rest from reference TRBV25-1 and TRBJ2-2, the complete variable domain is EADIYQTPRYLVIGTGKKITLECSQTMGHDKMYWYQQDPGMELHLIHYSYGVNSTEKGDLSSESTVSRIRTEHFPLTLESARPSHTSQYLCASSETGTINTGELFFGEGSRLTVL.

The rearrangement links TRBV6-5 to TRBJ2-3, with D possibly matching TRBD2 (5 bases). V was shortened by 11 bases and J by 5 bases, with 11 bases between the two germline ends. The CDR3 has 11 amino acids. CDR1 MNHEY and CDR2 SVGAGI come from the germline V gene. CDR3 DNA: TGTGCCCCACGGAGCGGAGATACGCAGTATTTT. Amino acids: CAPRSGDTQYF.

The V and J genes are TRBV5-1 and TRBJ2-1, with D unclear. The V gene's germline CDR1 is SGHRS and CDR2 YFSETQ. Trimming left V 0 bases short and J 7 bases short, with 8 bases between. The CDR3 is made up of 13 amino acids. CDR3 in DNA: TGCGCCAGCAGCTTGGGTGTCGAAAATGAGCAGTTCTTC. Its translation: CASSLGVENEQFF.

The CDR3 DNA reads TGTGCCAGCAGTGGGGACTTTAGCAATCAGCCCCAGCATTTT. Translating it yields CASSGDFSNQPQHF. This chain joins TRBV6-6 and TRBJ1-5, with D possibly being TRBD1 (5 bases). V gave up 5 bases and J gave up 0 bases, with 8 bases separating them. Germline CDR1 MNHNY, CDR2 SVGAGI (reference sequence). The CDR3 loop spans 14 amino acids.

The gene calls are TRBV4-1 and TRBJ2-6, with TRBD1 matching 8 bases. Per germline, CDR1 MGHRA and CDR2 YSYEKL. CDR3 length: 19 residues. V lost 0 bases to trimming and J lost 5 bases; unmatched junction nucleotides: 12. The CDR3 region has the DNA TGCGCCAGCAGCCAAGATAAGAAACAGGGGGTTACTAGGGCCAACGTCCTGACTTTC. This codes for CASSQDKKQGVTRANVLTF.

The genes are TRBV6-5 and TRBJ1-5; tentative D call: TRBD1 (5 bases). In germline, CDR1 is MNHEY, CDR2 SVGAGI. V lost 2 bases and J lost 0, with 8 bases in between. There are 15 residues in the CDR3. CDR3 nucleotide sequence: TGTGCCAGCAGTTACGAGGGGCATAGCAATCAGCCCCAGCATTTT. This translates into CASSYEGHSNQPQHF.

This clone has more than one count but fewer than ten. The chain recombines TRBV2 with TRBJ2-1, with 12 bases fitting TRBD2. Germline assignment: CDR1 SNHLY and CDR2 FYNNEI. V was clipped by 5 bases and J by 16 bases; unmatched bases: 15. The length of the CDR3 is 15 residues. The CDR3 DNA is TGTGCCAGCAGTAGGACTAGCGGGATTAAGGGCCCAGGTTTCTTC. Translated, it gives CASSRTSGIKGPGFF.

The table lists this clone with a count of one. The gene calls are TRBV7-9 and TRBJ2-3; D is possibly TRBD2 (6 bases). This CDR3 comprises 16 residues. The V end lost 5 bases, the J end lost 0 bases, and 15 bases lay between the germline ends. Germline values: CDR1 SEHNR, CDR2 FQNEAQ (reference sequence). The CDR3 DNA reads as TGTGCCAGCAGCCCCCTTGAGGGAGGAAGCACAGATACGCAGTATTTT. Residues: CASSPLEGGSTDTQYF. The full variable domain, in which reference TRBV7-9 and TRBJ2-3 provide the parts outside the CDR3, is DTGVSQNPRHKITKRGQNVTFRCDPISEHNRLYWYRQTLGQGPEFLTYFQNEAQLEKSRLLSDRFSAERPKGSFSTLEIQRTEQGDSAMYLCASSPLEGGSTDTQYFGPGTRLTVL.

Note on this clone: The sample carries other DNA sequences with the same CDR3. This chain joins TRBV6-1 and TRBJ1-1, with 10 bases fitting TRBD1. There are 14 residues in the CDR3. The junction had 1 base not matched to a gene; V was cut back by 1 base and J by 5 bases. Germline values: CDR1 MNHNS, CDR2 SASEGT. CDR3 in amino acids: CASSEGTGGTEAFF. CDR3 nucleotide sequence: TGTGCCAGCAGTGAAGGGACAGGGGGAACTGAAGCTTTCTTT.

This chain links TRBV7-8 with TRBJ1-5; D remains unclear. Germline-derived CDR1 and CDR2 are SGHVS and FQNEAQ. CDR3 size: 18 residues. V lost 2 bases and J lost 2, with 19 bases in between. The CDR3: CASSLRGLFLRGNQPQHF. The CDR3 DNA reads TGTGCCAGCAGCTTACGTGGACTGTTCCTTAGGGGCAATCAGCCCCAGCATTTT.

V and J are TRBV9 and TRBJ2-7; 12 bases align to TRBD1. In germline, CDR1 is SGDLS, CDR2 YYNGEE. The CDR3 is made up of 17 amino acids. J gave up 2 bases and V 0 bases, and 6 bases lay outside the gene matches. CDR3 in amino acids: CASSVGAGQGAAYEQYF. For the CDR3, the DNA is TGTGCCAGCAGCGTAGGGGCGGGACAGGGGGCTGCCTACGAGCAGTACTTC.

The chain links TRBV9 to TRBJ1-2, with TRBD1 identical over 7 bases. V was clipped by 3 bases and J by 8 bases; unmatched bases: 16. This CDR3 region has 16 residues. Germline V gives CDR1 SGDLS, CDR2 YYNGEE. This CDR3 is CASSGTGFLKAGGYTF. The CDR3 region has the DNA TGTGCCAGCAGCGGGACAGGTTTTCTAAAGGCGGGCGGCTACACCTTC.

The rearrangement joins TRBV23-1 to TRBJ2-7, with D perhaps given as TRBD1 or TRBD2 (5 bases each). TRBV23-1 falls under the ORF class, with uncertain function. The CDR3 spans 14 residues. The V gene lost 2 bases and the J gene lost 4 bases, with 12 bases spanning the gap. CDR3 region: CASSQRGEGYEQYF. CDR3 nucleotide sequence: TGCGCCAGCAGTCAAAGAGGGGAAGGGTACGAGCAGTACTTC.